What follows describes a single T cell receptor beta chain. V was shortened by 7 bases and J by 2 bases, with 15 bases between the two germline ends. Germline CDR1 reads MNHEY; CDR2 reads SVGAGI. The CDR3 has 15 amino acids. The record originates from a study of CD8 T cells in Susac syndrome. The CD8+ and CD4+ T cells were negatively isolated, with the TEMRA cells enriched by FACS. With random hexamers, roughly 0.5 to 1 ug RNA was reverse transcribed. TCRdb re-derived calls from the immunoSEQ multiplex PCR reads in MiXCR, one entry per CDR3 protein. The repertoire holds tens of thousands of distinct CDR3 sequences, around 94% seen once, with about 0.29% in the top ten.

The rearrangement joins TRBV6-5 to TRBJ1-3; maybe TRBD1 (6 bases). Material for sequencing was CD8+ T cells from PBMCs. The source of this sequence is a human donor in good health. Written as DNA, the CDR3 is TGTGCCAGCACCTCTAGAGGGGGGGCTGGAAACACCATATATTTT. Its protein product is CASTSRGGAGNTIYF.